This is a list of T cell receptor beta chains from one sample in a study of early T cells in non-severe SARS-CoV-2 infection. TCRdb passed the 5' RACE reads through MiXCR, listing each CDR3 protein once. The table has tens of thousands of distinct CDR3 sequences, about an eighth seen once. The sample was whole blood, taken at baseline. The receptors were sampled from an adult who was a healthcare worker with PCR-confirmed SARS-CoV-2 infection or an uninfected control (not recorded which). CDR3s leave out the opening cysteine and the closing phenylalanine or tryptophan. Each record gives: J gene, V gene, CDR3 protein.

>TRBJ2-7|TRBV4-1
ASSPPYGTGFYEQY
>TRBJ2-2|TRBV6-2/TRBV6-3
ASTGASNTGELF
>TRBJ2-7|TRBV5-1
ASSLEGTGIYEQY
>TRBJ2-2|TRBV10-3
AISENTGELF
>TRBJ1-1|TRBV20-1
SASQHQAF
>TRBJ2-2|TRBV6-1
ASNKWANTGELF
>TRBJ2-3|TRBV20-1
SARDEYRGTDTQY
>TRBJ1-1|TRBV5-1
ASSLGDAFSGF
>TRBJ2-2|TRBV5-1
ASSLLQGQGAGELF
>TRBJ2-2|TRBV12-3/TRBV12-4
ASILSGRGTGELF
>TRBJ2-7|TRBV12-3/TRBV12-4
ASSLAENYEQY
>TRBJ2-6|TRBV6-2/TRBV6-3
ASSPGWGAGANVLT
>TRBJ2-3|TRBV20-1
SARDRITQY
>TRBJ2-6|TRBV28
ASSMTGTGANVLT
>TRBJ1-5|TRBV20-1
SATDREFQPQH
>TRBJ2-7|TRBV12-3/TRBV12-4
ASSLKGGQGPYEQY
>TRBJ2-1|TRBV6-5
ASMGGLGRQYNEQF
>TRBJ2-3|TRBV27
ASSFTEYRQISTDTQY
>TRBJ2-3|TRBV9
ASTRTATSTDTQY
>TRBJ2-2|TRBV7-3
ASSLFRGSGELF
>TRBJ2-5|TRBV7-2
ASTSFPGTRETQY
>TRBJ2-7|TRBV9
ASSGQGAYEQY
>TRBJ2-5|TRBV29-1
SVDLGRQGGETQY
>TRBJ2-3|TRBV20-1
SALRRDSATDTQY
>TRBJ2-7|TRBV5-1
ASSRDRAYEQY
>TRBJ1-1|TRBV6-1
ASSRKGAVTEAF
>TRBJ2-1|TRBV18
ASSPNRASSYNEQF
>TRBJ1-6|TRBV6-2/TRBV6-3
ASTERNSPLH
>TRBJ1-5|TRBV27
ASSPLGVSNQPQH
>TRBJ1-5|TRBV7-2
ASSLGARQPQH
>TRBJ2-5|TRBV10-3
AIRGTEETQY
>TRBJ1-5|TRBV6-2/TRBV6-3
ASTSGNSNQPQH
>TRBJ2-1|TRBV7-2
ASSQFLASSSYNEQF
>TRBJ1-3|TRBV12-3/TRBV12-4
ASRPLGHTSGNTIY
>TRBJ2-7|TRBV20-1
SAFDRGSSYEQY
>TRBJ2-1|TRBV30
AWRRQGYNEQF
>TRBJ2-5|TRBV20-1
SATDQETQY
>TRBJ1-6|TRBV12-3/TRBV12-4
ASSLLVNSPLH
>TRBJ2-1|TRBV9
ASRAGTGAYNEQF
>TRBJ2-3|TRBV12-3/TRBV12-4
ASSPNRGTGDTQY
>TRBJ1-5|TRBV25-1
ASSGTGVGNQSQH
>TRBJ1-1|TRBV20-1
SARDGEEAF
>TRBJ2-3|TRBV24-1
ATSGQPDTQY
>TRBJ1-1|TRBV11-3
ASSSTGGYTEAF
>TRBJ1-6|TRBV14
ASSQDRVHNSPLH
>TRBJ2-7|TRBV30
AWSPEVVAYEQY
>TRBJ2-3|TRBV5-4
ASSQGSTDTQY
>TRBJ2-7|TRBV6-2/TRBV6-3
ASSRLKDVDEQY
>TRBJ1-1|TRBV29-1
SVRQNTEAF
>TRBJ2-5|TRBV2
ASRVGGPQETQY